This entry lists 5 T cell receptor beta chains sequenced from one sample in a study of cytomegalovirus exposure and HLA in healthy donors. Vbeta (60) and Jbeta (13) primers were used in the PCR. Assay used: immunoSEQ multiplex PCR; TCRdb lists only in-frame clones, some missing. The sample yields about 150,000 clones, 81% seen once. The material sequenced was PBMCs. The receptor set was obtained from a man between 50 and 59 years old in good health and CMV-seropositive.

This chain connects TRBV29-1 to TRBJ2-2; possibly TRBD2 for D (7 bases). CDR1 SQVTM and CDR2 ANQGSEA come from the germline V gene. V gave up 5 bases and J gave up 8 bases, with 15 bases separating them. The CDR3 has 13 residues. The CDR3 region is CSVTRGGSGELFF. In DNA, the CDR3 is TGCAGCGTTACCCGCGGGGGCTCTGGGGAGCTGTTTTTT.

CDR3 DNA sequence: TGTGCCATCAGTGACGGGTATGGGGGAGGCGAAAAACTGTTTTTT. Its protein is CAISDGYGGGEKLFF. The rearrangement uses TRBV10-3 and TRBJ1-4; tentative D call: TRBD1 (5 bases). Trimming took off 3 bases at V and 8 bases at J, with 16 bases between the two ends. The germline gives CDR1 ENHRY, CDR2 SYGVKD. The CDR3 loop spans 15 amino acids.

This clone was detected only a few times. CDR3 sequence (DNA): TGTGCCAGCAGCCCGAGGGCTAACTATGGCTACACCTTC. Protein: CASSPRANYGYTF. This chain connects TRBV28 to TRBJ1-2; D remains unclear. From germline, CDR1 is MDHEN and CDR2 SYDVKM. V lost 6 bases to trimming and J lost 0 bases, with 8 bases between them. This CDR3 is 13 amino acids long.

This chain connects TRBV2 to TRBJ1-4, with TRBD1 identical over 7 bases. Trimming took 5 bases from V and 0 from J; bases not matched to a gene: 3. Germline assignment: CDR1 SNHLY and CDR2 FYNNEI. CDR3 size: 15 residues. The CDR3 protein is CASSSQGATNEKLFF. In nucleotides, the CDR3 is TGTGCCAGCAGTTCCCAGGGGGCAACTAATGAAAAACTGTTTTTT.

This clone has a single count. The chain combines TRBV6-1 with TRBJ1-4; no firm D call. Trimming cost V 2 bases and J 5 bases, with 6 bases left between them. Germline assignment: CDR1 MNHNS and CDR2 SASEGT. The CDR3 runs to 13 residues. For the CDR3, the DNA is TGTGCCAGCAGTGAACTCAGGAATGAAAAACTGTTTTTT. It translates to CASSELRNEKLFF.